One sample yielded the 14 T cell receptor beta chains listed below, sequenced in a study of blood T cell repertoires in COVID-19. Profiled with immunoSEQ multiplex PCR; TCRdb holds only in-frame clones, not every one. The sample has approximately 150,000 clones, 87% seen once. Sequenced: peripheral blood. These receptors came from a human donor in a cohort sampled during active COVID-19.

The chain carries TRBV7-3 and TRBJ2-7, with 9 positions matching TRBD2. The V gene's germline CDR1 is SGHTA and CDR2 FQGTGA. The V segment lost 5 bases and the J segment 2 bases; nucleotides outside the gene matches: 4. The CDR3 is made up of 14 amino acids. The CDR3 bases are TGTGCCAGCAGCCAAGCGGGAGGAACCTACGAGCAGTACTTC. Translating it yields CASSQAGGTYEQYF.

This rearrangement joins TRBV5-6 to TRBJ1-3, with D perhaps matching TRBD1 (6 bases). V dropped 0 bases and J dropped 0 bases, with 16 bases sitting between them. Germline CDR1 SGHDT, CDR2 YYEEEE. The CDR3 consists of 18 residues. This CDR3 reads CASSLEGYWDTSGNTIYF. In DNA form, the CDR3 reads TGTGCCAGCAGCTTGGAGGGATATTGGGACACCTCTGGAAACACCATATATTTT. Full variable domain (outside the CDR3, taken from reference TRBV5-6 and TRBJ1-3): DAGVTQSPTHLIKTRGQQVTLRCSPKSGHDTVSWYQQALGQGPQFIFQYYEEEERQRGNFPDRFSGHQFPNYSSELNVNALLLGDSALYLCASSLEGYWDTSGNTIYFGEGSWLTVV.

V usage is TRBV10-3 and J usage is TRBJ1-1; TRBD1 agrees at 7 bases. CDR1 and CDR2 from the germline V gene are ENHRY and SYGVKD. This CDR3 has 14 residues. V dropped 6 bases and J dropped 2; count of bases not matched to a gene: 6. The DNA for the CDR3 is TGTGCCATCAGCATGGACAGGCTTAACACTGAAGCTTTCTTT. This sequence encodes CAISMDRLNTEAFF.

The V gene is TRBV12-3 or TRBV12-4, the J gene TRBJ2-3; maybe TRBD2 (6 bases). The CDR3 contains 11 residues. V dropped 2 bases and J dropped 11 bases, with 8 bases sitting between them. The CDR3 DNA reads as TGTGCCAGCAGTTTACGCGGGGAGCAGTATTTT. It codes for CASSLRGEQYF.

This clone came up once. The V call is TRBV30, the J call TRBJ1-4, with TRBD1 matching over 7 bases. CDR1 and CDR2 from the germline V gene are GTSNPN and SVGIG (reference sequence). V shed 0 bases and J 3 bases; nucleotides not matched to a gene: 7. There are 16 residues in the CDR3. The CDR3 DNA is TGTGCCTGGAGTGTAACGGGGACAGCTTCTAATGAAAAACTGTTTTTT. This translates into CAWSVTGTASNEKLFF.

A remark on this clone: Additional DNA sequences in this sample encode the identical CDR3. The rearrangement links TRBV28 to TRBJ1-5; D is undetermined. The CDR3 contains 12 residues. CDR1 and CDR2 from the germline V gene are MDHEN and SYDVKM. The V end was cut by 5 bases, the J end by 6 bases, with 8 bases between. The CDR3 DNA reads TGTGCCAGCAGTCCAGGAGGTCAGCCCCAGCATTTT. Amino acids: CASSPGGQPQHF.

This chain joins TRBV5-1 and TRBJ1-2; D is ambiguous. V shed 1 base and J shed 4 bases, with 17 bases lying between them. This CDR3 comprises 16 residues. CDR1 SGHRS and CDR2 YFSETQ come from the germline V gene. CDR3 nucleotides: TGCGCCAGCAGCTTGAGTAATAGCCCACGGGGCTATGGCTACACCTTC. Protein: CASSLSNSPRGYGYTF.

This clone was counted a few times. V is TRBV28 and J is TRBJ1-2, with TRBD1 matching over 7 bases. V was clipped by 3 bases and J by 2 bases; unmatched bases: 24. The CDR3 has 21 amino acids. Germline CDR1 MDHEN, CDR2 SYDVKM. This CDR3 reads CASSLLRSYRPGGIANYGYTF. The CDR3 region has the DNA TGTGCCAGCAGTTTGTTGCGCAGTTATCGGCCAGGGGGGATTGCCAACTATGGCTACACCTTC.

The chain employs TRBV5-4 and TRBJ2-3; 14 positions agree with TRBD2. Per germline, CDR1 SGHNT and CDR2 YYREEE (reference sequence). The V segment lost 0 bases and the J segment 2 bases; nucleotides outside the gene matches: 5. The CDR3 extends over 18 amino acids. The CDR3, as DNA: TGTGCCAGCAGCTTGGGACTAGCGGGAGGGATGCACACAGATACGCAGTATTTT. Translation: CASSLGLAGGMHTDTQYF.

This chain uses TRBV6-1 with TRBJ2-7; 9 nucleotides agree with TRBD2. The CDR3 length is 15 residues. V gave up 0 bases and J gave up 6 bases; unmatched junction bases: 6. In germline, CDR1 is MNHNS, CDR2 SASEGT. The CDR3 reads CASSEARGGRSEQYF. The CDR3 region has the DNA TGTGCCAGCAGTGAAGCGCGGGGGGGCAGGTCCGAGCAGTACTTC.

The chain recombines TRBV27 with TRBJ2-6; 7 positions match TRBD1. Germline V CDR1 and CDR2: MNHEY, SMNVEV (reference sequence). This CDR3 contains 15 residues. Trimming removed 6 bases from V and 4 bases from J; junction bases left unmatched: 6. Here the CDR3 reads CASSFDRAGANVLTF. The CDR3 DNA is TGTGCCAGCAGCTTCGACAGGGCAGGGGCCAACGTCCTGACTTTC.

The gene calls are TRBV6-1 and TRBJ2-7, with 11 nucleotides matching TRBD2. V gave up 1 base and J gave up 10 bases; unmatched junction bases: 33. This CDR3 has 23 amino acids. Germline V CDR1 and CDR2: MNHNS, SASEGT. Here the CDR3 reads CASSEVFRLAGPKGDAPVLRQYF. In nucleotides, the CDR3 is TGTGCCAGCAGTGAAGTATTCAGACTAGCGGGGCCTAAGGGGGATGCCCCCGTATTACGACAGTACTTC.

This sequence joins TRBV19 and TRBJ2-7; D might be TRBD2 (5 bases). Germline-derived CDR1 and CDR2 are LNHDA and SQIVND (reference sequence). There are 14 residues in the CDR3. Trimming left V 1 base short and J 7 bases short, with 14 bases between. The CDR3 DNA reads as TGTGCCAGTAGTATAGGACACCCTGGCGGGGAGCAGTACTTC. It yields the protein CASSIGHPGGEQYF.

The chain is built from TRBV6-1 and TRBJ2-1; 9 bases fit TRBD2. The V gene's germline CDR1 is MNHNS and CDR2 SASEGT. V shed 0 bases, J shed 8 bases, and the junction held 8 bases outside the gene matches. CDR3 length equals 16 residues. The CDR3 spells CASSEAKASGNYEQFF. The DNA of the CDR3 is TGTGCCAGCAGTGAAGCGAAGGCTAGCGGGAACTATGAGCAGTTCTTC.